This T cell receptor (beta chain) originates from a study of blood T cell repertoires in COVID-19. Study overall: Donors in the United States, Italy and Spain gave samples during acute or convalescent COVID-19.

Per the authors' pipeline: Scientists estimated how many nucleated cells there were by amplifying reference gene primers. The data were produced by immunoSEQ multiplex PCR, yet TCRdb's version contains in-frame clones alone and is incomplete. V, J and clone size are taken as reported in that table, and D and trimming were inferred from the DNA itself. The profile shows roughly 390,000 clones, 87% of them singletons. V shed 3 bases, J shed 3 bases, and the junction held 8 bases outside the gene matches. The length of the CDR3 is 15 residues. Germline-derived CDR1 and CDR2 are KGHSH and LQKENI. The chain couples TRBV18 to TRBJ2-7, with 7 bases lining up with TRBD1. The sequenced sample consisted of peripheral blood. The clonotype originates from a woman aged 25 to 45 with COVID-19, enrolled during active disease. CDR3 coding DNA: TGTGCCAGCTCACCCCTACAGGGGATCGGCTACGAGCAGTACTTC. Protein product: CASSPLQGIGYEQYF.